Each of the 25 T cell receptor beta chains below was sequenced from the same sample in a study of Tregs in tolerant kidney transplant recipients. Clones were read by immunoSEQ multiplex PCR, and TCRdb kept only the in-frame ones, dropping some. The sample contains some 15,000 clones, roughly 77% of which appear only once. This specimen was Tregs from blood, taken before the transplant. The receptors shown here come from a human donor who received a combined kidney and bone marrow transplant.

This chain links TRBV7-2 with TRBJ2-1; D remains ambiguous. V lost 0 bases, J lost 1 base, and 4 bases lay in between. CDR3 length: 14 amino acids. CDR1 and CDR2 from the germline V gene are SGHTA and FQGNSA. The CDR3 protein is CASSLAQSYNEQFF. CDR3 bases: TGTGCCAGCAGCTTAGCGCAGTCCTACAATGAGCAGTTCTTC.

The chain is built from TRBV27 and TRBJ2-5, with 8 bases aligning to TRBD2. Losses at the gene ends were 6 bases for V and 4 bases for J; bases not matched to a gene: 1. Germline V gene lookup returns CDR1 MNHEY and CDR2 SMNVEV (reference sequence). The CDR3 is 12 amino acids. The CDR3 DNA reads TGTGCCAGCAGGAGCGGGAGAGAGACCCAGTACTTC. Its translation: CASRSGRETQYF.

The rearrangement uses TRBV5-6 and TRBJ1-2; 8 bases align to TRBD1. Germline assignment: CDR1 SGHDT and CDR2 YYEEEE. CDR3 length: 17 residues. Trimming at V came to 3 bases and at J to 8 bases, leaving 18 bases not matched to a gene. CDR3 loop: CASSYLDRQGTVLGYTF. The CDR3 DNA sequence: TGTGCCAGCAGCTACCTGGACCGACAGGGGACGGTGCTAGGCTACACCTTC.

The chain recombines TRBV7-8 with TRBJ2-7, with 7 bases lining up with TRBD1. Germline CDR1 is SGHVS and CDR2 is FQNEAQ. The CDR3 totals 15 residues. V was pared by 2 bases and J by 7 bases, with 11 bases of the junction left unmatched. The CDR3 reads CASSLRTGRLGEQYF. The CDR3 nucleotides read TGTGCCAGCAGCTTAAGGACAGGACGATTAGGGGAGCAGTACTTC.

The V and J genes are TRBV6-5 and TRBJ1-2, with 7 bases identical to TRBD1. The length of the CDR3 is 13 residues. The ends lost 6 bases at V and 8 bases at J; junction bases unmatched: 9. Per the germline V gene, CDR1 is MNHEY and CDR2 is SVGAGI. CDR3 sequence: CASRERQGRGYTF. The CDR3 bases are TGTGCCAGCAGGGAAAGACAGGGTAGAGGCTACACCTTC.

V and J are TRBV5-1 and TRBJ2-7; TRBD2 is a possible D gene (5 bases). The CDR3 consists of 14 residues. The V and J ends lost 4 bases and 5 bases respectively, with 16 bases between them. The V gene's germline CDR1 is SGHRS and CDR2 YFSETQ. Written as DNA, the CDR3 is TGCGCCAGCAGCGGAGGTAGTACTTGGGACGAGCAGTACTTC. Amino acid sequence: CASSGGSTWDEQYF.

The V and J genes are TRBV2 and TRBJ1-2, with a possible D match to TRBD1 (5 bases). Germline-derived CDR1 and CDR2 are SNHLY and FYNNEI. The CDR3 spans 12 residues. The V gene lost 7 bases and the J gene lost 4 bases, with 10 bases spanning the gap. CDR3 bases: TGTGCCAGCAAAGTCAGGGTCTATGGCTACACCTTC. Protein: CASKVRVYGYTF.

The J gene is TRBJ1-1, the V gene TRBV20-1; D gene ambiguous. V lost 4 bases, J lost 2 bases, and 5 bases lay in between. This CDR3 comprises 11 residues. Germline CDR1 reads DFQATT; CDR2 reads SNEGSKA (reference sequence). As DNA, the CDR3 is TGCAGTGCTATGTATAACACTGAAGCTTTCTTT. This translates into CSAMYNTEAFF.

The rearrangement joins TRBV18 to TRBJ2-7, with a tentative D call TRBD1 (6 bases). V was clipped by 3 bases and J by 0 bases, with 12 bases between them. The CDR3 totals 15 residues. Germline V CDR1 and CDR2: KGHSH, LQKENI. CDR3: CASSPWDTGSYEQYF. CDR3 nucleotides: TGTGCCAGCTCACCCTGGGACACCGGCTCCTACGAGCAGTACTTC. Supplemented by reference TRBV18 and TRBJ2-7, the full variable domain reads NAGVMQNPRHLVRRRGQEARLRCSPMKGHSHVYWYRQLPEEGLKFMVYLQKENIIDESGMPKERFSAEFPKEGPSILRIQQVVRGDSAAYFCASSPWDTGSYEQYFGPGTRLTVT.

The chain links TRBV19 to TRBJ1-2; 10 nucleotides match TRBD1. Germline V lookup: CDR1 LNHDA, CDR2 SQIVND (reference sequence). The ends lost 3 bases at V and 3 bases at J; junction bases unmatched: 10. This CDR3 has 17 residues. The CDR3 DNA is TGTGCCAGTAGTATCCTCCGGGACAGGGGAGGAGACTATGGCTACACCTTC. Its translation is CASSILRDRGGDYGYTF.

This clone was detected only once. The chain joins TRBV7-2 to TRBJ1-1; D is perhaps TRBD1 (5 bases). V lost 5 bases, J lost 5 bases, and 15 bases lay in between. Germline V gene lookup returns CDR1 SGHTA and CDR2 FQGNSA. The CDR3 is 14 residues long. CDR3 region: CASSPGPGGTEAFF. CDR3 DNA sequence: TGTGCCAGCAGCCCGGGACCGGGGGGAACTGAAGCTTTCTTT. Variable domain in full (rest from reference TRBV7-2 and TRBJ1-1): GAGVSQSPSNKVTEKGKDVELRCDPISGHTALYWYRQSLGQGLEFLIYFQGNSAPDKSGLPSDRFSAERTGGSVSTLTIQRTQQEDSAVYLCASSPGPGGTEAFFGQGTRLTVV.

V is TRBV7-2 and J is TRBJ2-1, with 12 nucleotides matching TRBD1. Germline CDR1 is SGHTA and CDR2 is FQGNSA. V lost 0 bases, J lost 9 bases, and 6 bases stayed unmatched. This CDR3 is built from 16 residues. CDR3 residues: CASSLAGTGGQGEQFF. The CDR3 region has the DNA TGTGCCAGCAGCTTAGCTGGGACAGGGGGCCAAGGTGAGCAGTTCTTC.

The V and J genes are TRBV7-9 and TRBJ1-1; D is undetermined. The germline CDR1 and CDR2 sequences are SEHNR and FQNEAQ (reference sequence). The CDR3 has 13 residues. The V gene lost 1 base and the J gene lost 5 bases, with 8 bases spanning the gap. In DNA form, the CDR3 reads TGTGCCAGCAGCTTAGTCGGGTGGACTGAAGCTTTCTTT. Protein product: CASSLVGWTEAFF. The complete variable domain, with remaining parts taken from reference TRBV7-9 and TRBJ1-1, reads DTGVSQNPRHKITKRGQNVTFRCDPISEHNRLYWYRQTLGQGPEFLTYFQNEAQLEKSRLLSDRFSAERPKGSFSTLEIQRTEQGDSAMYLCASSLVGWTEAFFGQGTRLTVV.

The V call is TRBV11-2, the J call TRBJ1-6, with D tentatively TRBD1 (5 bases). Germline CDR1 is SGHAT and CDR2 is FQNNGV. The ends were cut back, 3 bases at V and 4 bases at J, with 19 bases in the middle. The CDR3 is 18 residues long. The DNA of the CDR3 is TGTGCCAGCAGCTTTTCGGGACGGGGGACCTGGTATAATTCACCCCTCCACTTT. Its protein is CASSFSGRGTWYNSPLHF.

The chain combines TRBV11-2 with TRBJ1-2; a possible D gene is TRBD1 (5 bases). Germline loops: CDR1 SGHAT, CDR2 FQNNGV. The CDR3 consists of 14 residues. V lost 6 bases, J lost 8 bases, and 19 bases lay in between. In DNA, the CDR3 is TGTGCCAGCAGTAAAGTCTCAGGGTCCGAAGGCTACACCTTC. Its translation is CASSKVSGSEGYTF. Looking up the rest from reference TRBV11-2 and TRBJ1-2 gives the full variable domain: EAGVAQSPRYKIIEKRQSVAFWCNPISGHATLYWYQQILGQGPKLLIQFQNNGVVDDSQLPKDRFSAERLKGVDSTLKIQPAKLEDSAVYLCASSKVSGSEGYTFGSGTRLTVV.

The CDR3 DNA sequence: TGTGCTAGTGGTTTGGTTTCCGGGAGGTGGACCGGGGAGCTGTTTTTT. Residues: CASGLVSGRWTGELFF. The V call is TRBV12-5, the J call TRBJ2-2; the match to TRBD2 covers 7 bases. The V gene end was trimmed by 0 bases and the J gene end by 5 bases; junction bases not matched to a gene: 6. Germline loops: CDR1 LGHNT, CDR2 FRNRAP. CDR3 length: 16 amino acids.

This chain joins TRBV28 and TRBJ1-5; no clear D gene. This CDR3 has 14 amino acids. Germline V gene data show CDR1 as MDHEN and CDR2 as SYDVKM. The V and J ends lost 2 bases and 0 bases respectively, with 5 bases between them. CDR3 sequence (DNA): TGTGCCAGCAGTTTAGTCAGTAGCAATCAGCCCCAGCATTTT. Amino acid sequence: CASSLVSSNQPQHF.

V is TRBV6-1 and J is TRBJ1-4; no clear D gene. Trimming cost V 6 bases and J 0 bases, with 5 bases left between them. Germline V CDR1 and CDR2: MNHNS, SASEGT. The CDR3 is made up of 13 amino acids. As DNA, the CDR3 is TGTGCCAGCAGCCTTACAACTAATGAAAAACTGTTTTTT. Protein sequence: CASSLTTNEKLFF.

The V call is TRBV10-1, the J call TRBJ2-2; TRBD2 matches 7 bases. The CDR3 runs 14 residues. Trimming removed 2 bases from V and 6 bases from J; junction bases left unmatched: 3. The V gene's germline CDR1 is WNHNN and CDR2 SYGVQD (reference sequence). The CDR3, as DNA: TGCGCCAGCAGTGAGGGACTAGTCCCCGGGGAGCTGTTTTTT. Its protein product is CASSEGLVPGELFF.

V gene TRBV5-1 combines with J gene TRBJ1-2, with 9 positions matching TRBD1. The V segment lost 7 bases and the J segment 3 bases; nucleotides outside the gene matches: 4. Germline V gives CDR1 SGHRS, CDR2 YFSETQ. The length of the CDR3 is 13 residues. The CDR3 loop is CASCTGGDYGYTF. The CDR3 bases are TGCGCCAGCTGTACAGGGGGCGACTATGGCTACACCTTC.

The V gene is TRBV18, the J gene TRBJ2-3; TRBD2 matches at 10 bases. The CDR3 has 15 residues. Looked up from germline, CDR1 is KGHSH and CDR2 is LQKENI. Trimming removed 4 bases from V and 2 bases from J; junction bases left unmatched: 3. Here the CDR3 DNA reads TGTGCCAGCTCACGGACTAGCGGATCCACAGATACGCAGTATTTT. Its protein product is CASSRTSGSTDTQYF.

The chain combines TRBV5-6 with TRBJ2-7; D is ambiguous. The CDR3 has 13 residues. The V gene's germline CDR1 is SGHDT and CDR2 YYEEEE. Deletions cut 0 bases from V and 2 bases from J, with 6 bases between. This chain's CDR3 is CASSLDSPYEQYF. The CDR3 DNA sequence: TGTGCCAGCAGCTTGGACAGCCCCTACGAGCAGTACTTC.

V is TRBV5-1 and J is TRBJ2-1, with 13 bases matching TRBD2. The length of the CDR3 is 15 residues. V was pared by 4 bases and J by 5 bases, with 3 bases of the junction left unmatched. CDR1 and CDR2 from the germline V gene are SGHRS and YFSETQ. CDR3 DNA sequence: TGCGCCAGCAGCCGACTAGCGGGGGGCGACAATGAGCAGTTCTTC. Translated: CASSRLAGGDNEQFF.

The gene calls are TRBV9 and TRBJ1-5; 8 bases fit TRBD1. The length of the CDR3 is 15 residues. Germline values: CDR1 SGDLS, CDR2 YYNGEE. V trimming: 3 bases; J trimming: 3 bases; junction bases outside the gene matches: 5. CDR3 sequence reads: CASSEQGALNQPQHF. The CDR3 nucleotides read TGTGCCAGCAGCGAGCAGGGGGCCCTCAATCAGCCCCAGCATTTT.

This rearrangement joins TRBV5-1 to TRBJ1-1, with TRBD1 as a possible D gene (6 bases). The CDR3 consists of 15 residues. V was shortened by 4 bases and J by 0 bases, with 13 bases between the two germline ends. Germline V lookup: CDR1 SGHRS, CDR2 YFSETQ. The CDR3 loop reads CASSPAQGMNTEAFF. CDR3 DNA: TGCGCCAGCAGCCCAGCACAGGGTATGAACACTGAAGCTTTCTTT.